The 8 T cell receptor beta chains below come from one sample, sequenced in a study of T cell repertoires in cytomegalovirus infection. A single record per CDR3 protein comes from TCRdb applying MiXCR to the reads. The sample consists of some 700,000 distinct CDR3 sequences, 35% to 45% of them appearing once. The sample comprised PBMCs. These receptor sequences come from a human donor in good health (CMV status not recorded). Some clones in this sample may be carry-over from other donors' samples.

Only a few counts were recorded for this clonotype. V is TRBV6-2 or TRBV6-3 and J is TRBJ2-1; maybe TRBD2 (5 bases). Trimming removed 2 bases from V and 0 bases from J, with 11 bases in between. This CDR3 contains 16 residues. Germline assignment: CDR1 MNHEY and CDR2 SVGEGT. The CDR3 region has the DNA TGTGCCAGCAGTTACACACTAGTCGGCTCCTACAATGAGCAGTTCTTC. It translates to CASSYTLVGSYNEQFF.

The chain recombines TRBV5-1 with TRBJ2-7, with TRBD2 identical over 9 bases. The J segment lost 7 bases and the V segment lost 3 bases, leaving 11 bases of the junction unmatched. Germline lookup yields CDR1 SGHRS and CDR2 YFSETQ. The length of the CDR3 is 15 residues. CDR3 nucleotide sequence: TGCGCCAGCAGCTATGGTGGGACTAGCCTCTCTGAGCAGTACTTC. This gives the protein CASSYGGTSLSEQYF.

This clonotype was counted many times. The V gene is TRBV7-2, the J gene TRBJ2-5; 7 nucleotides align to TRBD2. The CDR3 runs 15 residues. V lost 1 base, J lost 2 bases, and 4 bases stayed unmatched. Germline loops: CDR1 SGHTA, CDR2 FQGNSA. The CDR3, as DNA: TGTGCCAGCAGCTTAGAATCAGCGGGGCAAGAGACCCAGTACTTC. Encoded protein: CASSLESAGQETQYF.

The J gene is TRBJ1-1, the V gene TRBV5-3; 9 bases are a match to TRBD1. TRBV5-3 is recorded as an ORF, its role being uncertain. The V segment lost 8 bases and the J segment 1 base; nucleotides outside the gene matches: 9. This CDR3 comprises 15 residues. The chain's CDR3 is CASSARDRANTEAFF. CDR3 nucleotide sequence: TGTGCCAGCAGCGCCCGGGACAGGGCGAACACTGAAGCTTTCTTT.

A remark on this clonotype: This may arise from a read error, as a much more abundant clone is one base away. CDR3 protein: CASSSFASKEQFF. In DNA, the CDR3 is TGTGCCAGCAGCTCTTTCGCTTCCAAGGAGCAGTTCTTC. This sequence joins TRBV7-2 and TRBJ2-1, with unresolved D. Deletions cut 4 bases from V and 10 bases from J, with 14 bases between. The CDR3 consists of 13 residues. The germline CDR1 and CDR2 sequences are SGHTA and FQGNSA.

This clonotype has just a few counts. The chain has TRBV5-6 and TRBJ1-1; D remains ambiguous. The CDR3 is made up of 15 amino acids. From germline, CDR1 is SGHDT and CDR2 YYEEEE. V dropped 1 base and J dropped 1 base, with 11 bases sitting between them. The CDR3 nucleotides are TGTGCCAGCAGCTTGCGGCACACCCAGAACACTGAAGCTTTCTTT. Its protein product is CASSLRHTQNTEAFF.

This clonotype was seen a few times. The chain links TRBV12-3 or TRBV12-4 to TRBJ1-1, with D uncertain. This CDR3 has 12 amino acids. V lost 7 bases to trimming and J lost 5 bases, with 11 bases between them. CDR3 residues: CASNPVGTEAFF. The CDR3 bases are TGTGCCAGCAATCCAGTGGGGACTGAAGCTTTCTTT.

The rearrangement uses TRBV6-2 or TRBV6-3 and TRBJ1-1; D gene uncertain. V was pared by 5 bases and J by 2 bases, with 12 bases between. Germline V lookup: CDR1 MNHEY, CDR2 SVGEGT. The CDR3 is 14 amino acids. The DNA for the CDR3 is TGTGCCAGCAGTGGACCGTCCGCCAACACTGAAGCTTTCTTT. This encodes CASSGPSANTEAFF.